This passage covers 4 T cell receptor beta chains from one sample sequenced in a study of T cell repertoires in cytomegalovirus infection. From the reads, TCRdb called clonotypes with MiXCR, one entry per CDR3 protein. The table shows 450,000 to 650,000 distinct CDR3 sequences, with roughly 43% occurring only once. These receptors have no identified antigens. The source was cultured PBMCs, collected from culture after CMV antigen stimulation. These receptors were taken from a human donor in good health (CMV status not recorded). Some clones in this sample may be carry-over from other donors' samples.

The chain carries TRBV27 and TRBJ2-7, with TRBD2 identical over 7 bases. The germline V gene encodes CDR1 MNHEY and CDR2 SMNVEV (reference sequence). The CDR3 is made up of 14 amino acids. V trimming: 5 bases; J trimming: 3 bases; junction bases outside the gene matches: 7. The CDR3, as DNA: TGTGCCAGCAGTCATAAAGGCGGGAGCTACGAGCAGTACTTC. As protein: CASSHKGGSYEQYF.

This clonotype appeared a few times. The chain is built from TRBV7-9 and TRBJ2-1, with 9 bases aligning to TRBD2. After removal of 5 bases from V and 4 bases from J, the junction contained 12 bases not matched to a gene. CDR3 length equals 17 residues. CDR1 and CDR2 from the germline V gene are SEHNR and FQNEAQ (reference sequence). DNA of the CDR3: TGTGCCAGCAGCGCCCGACTATTAGCGGGAGTATACAATGAGCAGTTCTTC. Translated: CASSARLLAGVYNEQFF.

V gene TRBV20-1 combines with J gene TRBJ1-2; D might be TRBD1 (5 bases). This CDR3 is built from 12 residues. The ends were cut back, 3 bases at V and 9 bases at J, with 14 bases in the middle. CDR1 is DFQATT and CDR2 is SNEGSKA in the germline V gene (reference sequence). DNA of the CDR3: TGCAGTGCTAGTCAGGGTGTCTTGAGCTACACCTTC. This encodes CSASQGVLSYTF.

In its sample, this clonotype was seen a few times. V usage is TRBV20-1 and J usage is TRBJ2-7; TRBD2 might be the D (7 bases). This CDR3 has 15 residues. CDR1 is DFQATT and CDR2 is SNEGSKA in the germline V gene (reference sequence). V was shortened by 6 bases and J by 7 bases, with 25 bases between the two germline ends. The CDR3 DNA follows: TGCAGTGCCCTATGGGGGGGCCAGGGAGGCTGGGAGCAGTACTTC. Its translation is CSALWGGQGGWEQYF.